The T cell receptor beta chain under discussion was sequenced for a study of blood T cell dynamics during melanoma immunotherapy. Study context: Metastatic melanoma patients received first-line pembrolizumab or nivolumab plus ipilimumab.

Losses at the gene ends were 9 bases for V and 1 base for J; bases not matched to a gene: 4. Germline V gene lookup returns CDR1 SGHRS and CDR2 YFSETQ. This CDR3 region has 13 residues. Every bulk PBMC sample received the same 350 ng of DNA. Using immunoSEQ multiplex PCR, the repertoire was profiled, and TCRdb retains in-frame clones only, with some absent. Of tens of thousands of clones listed, roughly 83% are singletons. Time point noted: week 3, after first cycle of checkpoint inhibitor. Prior systemic cancer therapy, immunosuppressant use and other active malignancies excluded patients. The receptor was derived from a human donor with melanoma. The chain links TRBV5-1 to TRBJ1-1; 9 nucleotides line up with TRBD1. The sequenced sample was blood, obtained from a patient treated with checkpoint blockade. DNA for the CDR3: TGCGCCACCAGGGACAGGGCGAACACTGAAGCTTTCTTT. Translation gives CATRDRANTEAFF.